The 3 T cell receptor beta chains below come from one sample, sequenced in a study of blood T cell repertoires in COVID-19. Measured with immunoSEQ multiplex PCR; TCRdb has only the in-frame clones, and not every one. The table includes 150,000 to 200,000 clones, approximately 86% detected once. The source material was peripheral blood. These receptors came from a woman aged 80 or over in a cohort sampled during active or convalescent COVID-19.

The gene calls are TRBV18 and TRBJ2-2, with D possibly matching TRBD1 (6 bases). Trimming took off 2 bases at V and 6 bases at J, with 16 bases between the two ends. There are 16 residues in the CDR3. Germline loops: CDR1 KGHSH, CDR2 LQKENI. The CDR3 protein is CASSPKTGLLSGELFF. The CDR3 coding sequence is TGTGCCAGCTCACCAAAGACAGGACTTCTTTCCGGGGAGCTGTTTTTT.

This clone was picked up one time. V is TRBV28 and J is TRBJ1-5; 8 nucleotides agree with TRBD1. Looked up from germline, CDR1 is MDHEN and CDR2 is SYDVKM. This CDR3 is 14 amino acids long. V was clipped by 5 bases and J by 4 bases; unmatched bases: 4. The CDR3 bases are TGTGCCAGCAGTGAGGACAGGGTTAATCAGCCCCAGCATTTT. Encoded protein: CASSEDRVNQPQHF.

V gene TRBV24-1 combines with J gene TRBJ1-4, with 7 nucleotides matching TRBD1. V shed 0 bases, J shed 7 bases, and the junction held 4 bases outside the gene matches. The CDR3 is made up of 15 amino acids. Per germline, CDR1 KGHDR and CDR2 SFDVKD. Written as DNA, the CDR3 is TGTGCCACCAGTGATTTGAGACAGGGAAGTGAAAAACTGTTTTTT. This gives the protein CATSDLRQGSEKLFF.